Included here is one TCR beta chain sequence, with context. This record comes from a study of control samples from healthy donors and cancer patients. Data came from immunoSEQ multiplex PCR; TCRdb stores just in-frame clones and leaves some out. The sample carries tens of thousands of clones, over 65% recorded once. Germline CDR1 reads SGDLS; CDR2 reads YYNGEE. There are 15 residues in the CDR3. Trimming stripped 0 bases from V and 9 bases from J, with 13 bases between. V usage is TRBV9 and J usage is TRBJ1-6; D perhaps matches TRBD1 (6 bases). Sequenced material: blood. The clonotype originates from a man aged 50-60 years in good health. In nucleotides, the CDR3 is TGTGCCAGCAGCGTAGATGGGGGGCGACGTTCACCCCTCCACTTT. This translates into CASSVDGGRRSPLHF.